Below are 27 T cell receptor beta chains sequenced from a single sample in a study of cytomegalovirus exposure and HLA in healthy donors. PCR employed 60 Vbeta and 13 Jbeta primers. Repertoires were generated with immunoSEQ multiplex PCR, while TCRdb's copy carries only in-frame clones and drops some. The sample holds about 160,000 clones, 70% to 80% seen once. The sequenced sample was PBMCs. The origin of the receptors is a woman between 50 and 59 years old in good health and CMV-seronegative.

The chain employs TRBV7-9 and TRBJ1-1; D may be TRBD1 (5 bases). CDR3 length: 15 amino acids. V gave up 2 bases and J gave up 7 bases, with 17 bases separating them. The germline gives CDR1 SEHNR, CDR2 FQNEAQ (reference sequence). The CDR3 region is CASSLRGRPTYEAFF. As DNA, the CDR3 is TGTGCCAGCAGCTTAAGGGGAAGACCGACCTATGAAGCTTTCTTT.

This sequence joins TRBV7-9 and TRBJ2-5; TRBD2 aligns across 11 bases. From germline, CDR1 is SEHNR and CDR2 FQNEAQ (reference sequence). This CDR3 spans 15 amino acids. The V and J ends lost 4 bases and 4 bases, in that order; junction bases with no gene match: 5. CDR3 nucleotides: TGTGCCAGCAGCTATACTAGCGGGAGAAGAGAGACCCAGTACTTC. Its translation is CASSYTSGRRETQYF.

V is TRBV6-5 and J is TRBJ2-1; 11 bases align to TRBD2. V was pared by 6 bases and J by 5 bases, with 6 bases of the junction left unmatched. This CDR3 contains 15 residues. Germline V gene data show CDR1 as MNHEY and CDR2 as SVGAGI. The CDR3, as DNA: TGTGCCAGCAGCTCGGAGGGACTAGCGGACAATGAGCAGTTCTTC. Encoded protein: CASSSEGLADNEQFF.

This chain joins TRBV6-1 and TRBJ1-5, with D perhaps matching TRBD1 (6 bases). The CDR3 extends over 14 amino acids. Trimming removed 4 bases from V and 4 bases from J, with 11 bases in between. The germline gives CDR1 MNHNS, CDR2 SASEGT. The CDR3 loop reads CASSVQGANQPQHF. CDR3 nucleotides: TGTGCCAGCAGTGTACAGGGAGCGAATCAGCCCCAGCATTTT.

The chain has TRBV6-1 and TRBJ2-5; D may be TRBD1 (6 bases). This CDR3 has 11 amino acids. Germline CDR1 reads MNHNS; CDR2 reads SASEGT. The germline V and J ends were trimmed by 8 bases and 5 bases, with 9 bases remaining between them. CDR3 in amino acids: CASQGFETQYF. CDR3 DNA: TGTGCCAGCCAGGGGTTTGAGACCCAGTACTTC.

The chain recombines TRBV6-1 with TRBJ1-3; D uncertain. Between the trimmed V and J ends, which lost 1 base and 0 bases, there was a span of 10 bases. Germline V gene sequence: CDR1 MNHNS, CDR2 SASEGT. The CDR3 runs to 16 residues. CDR3 DNA: TGTGCCAGCAGTGAAGGAGACGGGAGCTCTGGAAACACCATATATTTT. Protein sequence: CASSEGDGSSGNTIYF.

The table lists this clone with a count of one. The J gene is TRBJ1-4, the V gene TRBV7-8; D perhaps matches TRBD1 (5 bases). The V end was cut by 6 bases, the J end by 3 bases, with 14 bases between. The CDR3 extends over 15 amino acids. From germline, CDR1 is SGHVS and CDR2 FQNEAQ. CDR3 region: CASRLLQGPNEKLFF. The CDR3 DNA sequence: TGTGCCAGCAGACTTCTCCAGGGTCCTAATGAAAAACTGTTTTTT.

V gene TRBV2 combines with J gene TRBJ1-6; tentatively, D is TRBD1 (5 bases). The CDR3 loop spans 16 amino acids. Germline V gene sequence: CDR1 SNHLY, CDR2 FYNNEI. The ends were cut back, 8 bases at V and 2 bases at J, with 16 bases in the middle. As DNA, the CDR3 is TGTGCCAGCGCTTTGTCCGGGGGAACCTATAATTCACCCCTCCACTTT. Translating gives CASALSGGTYNSPLHF. The full variable domain, in which reference TRBV2 and TRBJ1-6 provide the parts outside the CDR3, is EPEVTQTPSHQVTQMGQEVILRCVPISNHLYFYWYRQILGQKVEFLVSFYNNEISEKSEIFDDQFSVERPDGSNFTLKIRSTKLEDSAMYFCASALSGGTYNSPLHFGNGTRLTVT.

The chain couples TRBV6-5 to TRBJ2-3; maybe TRBD1 (5 bases). The V gene's germline CDR1 is MNHEY and CDR2 SVGAGI. The V gene lost 6 bases and the J gene lost 0 bases, with 13 bases spanning the gap. The CDR3 sequence is 15 residues long. Written as DNA, the CDR3 is TGTGCCAGCAGCCAAGGGGCGTCTAGCACAGATACGCAGTATTTT. As protein: CASSQGASSTDTQYF.

The chain combines TRBV2 with TRBJ2-5; the D gene is possibly TRBD1 (6 bases). The J call may be faulty, since TRBJ2-7 better matches the DNA end. Looked up from germline, CDR1 is SNHLY and CDR2 is FYNNEI. The CDR3 has 14 residues. The CDR3 spells CASTVGHGAYEQYF. CDR3 coding DNA: TGTGCCAGCACGGTGGGACATGGGGCCTACGAGCAGTACTTC.

This chain uses TRBV5-1 with TRBJ2-1, with 9 bases identical to TRBD2. Germline loops: CDR1 SGHRS, CDR2 YFSETQ. V was pared by 0 bases and J by 2 bases, with 3 bases of the junction left unmatched. The CDR3 extends over 16 amino acids. The CDR3 protein is CASSLGLAAPYNEQFF. CDR3 nucleotides: TGCGCCAGCAGCTTGGGACTAGCGGCTCCCTACAATGAGCAGTTCTTC.

J is TRBJ2-1 and V is TRBV7-2; 8 bases match TRBD2. CDR1 SGHTA and CDR2 FQGNSA come from the germline V gene. This CDR3 contains 16 residues. The J segment lost 5 bases and the V segment lost 6 bases, leaving 12 bases of the junction unmatched. CDR3 loop: CASRLSGAGGHNEQFF. The CDR3 DNA reads as TGTGCCAGCAGGTTGTCCGGGGCGGGGGGTCACAATGAGCAGTTCTTC.

Details on this clone: An end of the junction differs from the germline gene, which may be a read error. The chain is built from TRBV7-2 and TRBJ2-3, with D perhaps TRBD1 or TRBD2 (5 bases each). This CDR3 is built from 16 residues. CDR1 SGHTA and CDR2 FQGNSA come from the germline V gene. The CDR3 is CASSLAPLGGTDTQYF. The CDR3 nucleotides are TGTGCCAGCAGCCTAGCTCCCCTAGGGGGCACAGATACGCAGTATTTT.

The V call is TRBV15, the J call TRBJ2-1; TRBD2 agrees at 11 bases. The J segment lost 14 bases and the V segment lost 3 bases, leaving 6 bases of the junction unmatched. Germline values: CDR1 LNHNV, CDR2 YYDKDF (reference sequence). CDR3 length: 13 amino acids. CDR3 in amino acids: CATSRVSGGEKFF. CDR3 DNA sequence: TGTGCCACCAGCAGGGTTAGCGGGGGGGAGAAGTTCTTC.

This rearrangement joins TRBV28 to TRBJ1-1; TRBD1 matches at 8 bases. With 11 bases clipped from V and 4 bases from J, the junction kept 15 bases outside the gene matches. Per the germline V gene, CDR1 is MDHEN and CDR2 is SYDVKM. The CDR3 consists of 15 residues. CDR3 sequence: CAGSSGTGLGTEAFF. The CDR3 region has the DNA TGTGCCGGGTCCTCCGGGACAGGTCTGGGCACTGAAGCTTTCTTT.

In this sample, this clone turned up once. The rearrangement links TRBV28 to TRBJ2-7, with 8 positions matching TRBD2. This CDR3 contains 14 residues. Looked up from germline, CDR1 is MDHEN and CDR2 is SYDVKM. With 2 bases clipped from V and 1 base from J, the junction kept 1 base outside the gene matches. The CDR3 region has the DNA TGTGCCAGCAGTTTAGCGGGGGGTTCCTACGAGCAGTACTTC. It yields the protein CASSLAGGSYEQYF.

The chain uses TRBV5-6 and TRBJ2-3, with 7 bases lining up with TRBD2. The CDR3 sequence is 19 residues long. With 3 bases clipped from V and 0 bases from J, the junction kept 16 bases outside the gene matches. Germline values: CDR1 SGHDT, CDR2 YYEEEE. Written as DNA, the CDR3 is TGTGCCAGCAGCTCCCCGTTATCGGGGGGAGAATCTAGCACAGATACGCAGTATTTT. This translates into CASSSPLSGGESSTDTQYF.

This clone was recorded only once. The chain uses TRBV5-1 and TRBJ2-5, with TRBD2 identical over 9 bases. The end of the DNA aligns better with TRBJ2-7, so the J call may be wrong. This CDR3 region has 15 residues. Per germline, CDR1 SGHRS and CDR2 YFSETQ. The CDR3 loop is CASSWGTSPSYEQYF. DNA for the CDR3: TGCGCCAGCAGCTGGGGGACTAGCCCCTCCTACGAGCAGTACTTC.

In this sample, this clone turned up once. The chain is built from TRBV19 and TRBJ1-5, with D possibly matching TRBD1 (5 bases). The V gene lost 10 bases and the J gene lost 3 bases, with 16 bases spanning the gap. Germline CDR1 is LNHDA and CDR2 is SQIVND (reference sequence). The CDR3 spans 14 residues. Written as DNA, the CDR3 is TGTGCCACCTCGGACATAAAGTACAATCAGCCCCAGCATTTT. This sequence encodes CATSDIKYNQPQHF.

This clone was observed a few times. The chain's CDR3 is CASRPQTLNTEAFF. CDR3 sequence (DNA): TGTGCCAGCAGGCCACAGACACTGAACACTGAAGCTTTCTTT. The gene calls are TRBV7-2 and TRBJ1-1; D is undetermined. The V end was cut by 6 bases, the J end by 0 bases, with 11 bases between. This CDR3 contains 14 residues. Per germline, CDR1 SGHTA and CDR2 FQGNSA. The full variable domain, its missing parts supplied by reference TRBV7-2 and TRBJ1-1, is GAGVSQSPSNKVTEKGKDVELRCDPISGHTALYWYRQSLGQGLEFLIYFQGNSAPDKSGLPSDRFSAERTGGSVSTLTIQRTQQEDSAVYLCASRPQTLNTEAFFGQGTRLTVV.

This clone has only a few counts. This chain joins TRBV28 and TRBJ1-3; 8 positions agree with TRBD1. This CDR3 has 15 amino acids. Germline CDR1 reads MDHEN; CDR2 reads SYDVKM. Trimming cost V 8 bases and J 4 bases; bases outside gene matches: 10. In DNA form, the CDR3 reads TGTGCCAGCGGATTCCCTACAGGGGGAGGAAACACCATATATTTT. Amino acid sequence: CASGFPTGGGNTIYF.

The chain combines TRBV7-9 with TRBJ1-5; 8 bases agree with TRBD1. Germline V gene data show CDR1 as SEHNR and CDR2 as FQNEAQ (reference sequence). The CDR3 is 14 residues long. Losses at the gene ends were 3 bases for V and 6 bases for J; bases not matched to a gene: 4. The CDR3 bases are TGTGCCAGCAGCTTCACAGGGGGTGGTCAGCCCCAGCATTTT. It translates to CASSFTGGGQPQHF.

The table lists this clone with a few counts. This sequence joins TRBV19 and TRBJ1-1; TRBD1 aligns across 8 bases. The CDR3 is made up of 15 amino acids. V shed 6 bases and J 1 base; nucleotides not matched to a gene: 7. The germline CDR1 and CDR2 sequences are LNHDA and SQIVND (reference sequence). CDR3 nucleotide sequence: TGTGCCAGTAGCGTCTACGGGACAGGGAACACTGAAGCTTTCTTT. Protein product: CASSVYGTGNTEAFF.

The sample holds one count of this clone. The V gene is TRBV4-3, the J gene TRBJ1-6; maybe TRBD1 (6 bases). The V end lost 3 bases, the J end lost 10 bases, and 16 bases lay between the germline ends. The CDR3 contains 15 residues. Germline values: CDR1 LGHNA, CDR2 YSLEER. CDR3 DNA sequence: TGCGCCAGCAGCCAGGCTGCCGGGACAACCTCACCCCTCCACTTT. It specifies CASSQAAGTTSPLHF.

The chain links TRBV2 to TRBJ2-7; 9 bases fit TRBD2. The V segment lost 5 bases and the J segment 6 bases; nucleotides outside the gene matches: 14. The CDR3 extends over 16 amino acids. Germline assignment: CDR1 SNHLY and CDR2 FYNNEI. CDR3 DNA sequence: TGTGCCAGCAGTAAGGGGGGTGCGGGAGGGATGGGCGAGCAGTACTTC. Protein: CASSKGGAGGMGEQYF.

The rearrangement joins TRBV5-4 to TRBJ1-2; TRBD1 is a possible D gene (5 bases). The CDR3 runs to 11 residues. Germline CDR1 is SGHNT and CDR2 is YYREEE (reference sequence). Trimming shortened V by 1 base and J by 8 bases, and 6 bases separated the two germline ends. CDR3: CASSLNRGYTF. As DNA, the CDR3 is TGTGCCAGCAGCTTGAACAGGGGCTACACCTTC.

The chain joins TRBV4-2 to TRBJ2-1; a weak D match, TRBD1 (6 bases). With 0 bases removed from V and 8 bases from J, the gap between germline ends came to 14 bases. The CDR3 length is 15 residues. In germline, CDR1 is LGHNA, CDR2 YNFKEQ. CDR3 sequence (DNA): TGTGCCAGCAGCCAAGAGCCTGGGGGCCCCGATGAGCAGTTCTTC. It specifies CASSQEPGGPDEQFF.